This T cell receptor (beta chain) was profiled in a study of vaccination and CD4 T cells after COVID-19. Study overall: A positive SARS-CoV-2 nasal swab PCR result was recorded for each convalescent patient; about ten were mild and one severe.

This CDR3 has 16 residues. J was trimmed by 4 bases and V by 3 bases; bases with no gene match: 8. Germline-derived CDR1 and CDR2 are KGHDR and SFDVKD. A note on this clonotype: What it binds is not known.

The treatment is: approximately nine-day PBMC culture with coronavirus spike peptide pools or control peptides (ViraFEST assay). For ViraFEST, peptide pools expanded antigen-specific T cells, after which the TCRs were sequenced. Sequenced with the Oncomine TCR Beta short-read assay was DNA taken from cultured CD4+ T cells. TCRdb re-analysed the PCR reads in MiXCR, keeping a single row per CDR3 protein. The table records some 10,000 distinct CDR3 sequences, 45% to 50% of them present only once. The receptor was derived from a human donor with COVID-19. This chain links TRBV24-1 with TRBJ2-1, with 7 bases aligning to TRBD2. The material sequenced was cultured CD4+ T cells from blood, taken after SARS-CoV-2 vaccination. The CDR3 spells CATSDRDSGSYNEQFF. CDR3 coding DNA: TGTGCCACCAGTGATCGAGATAGCGGGTCGTACAATGAGCAGTTCTTC.